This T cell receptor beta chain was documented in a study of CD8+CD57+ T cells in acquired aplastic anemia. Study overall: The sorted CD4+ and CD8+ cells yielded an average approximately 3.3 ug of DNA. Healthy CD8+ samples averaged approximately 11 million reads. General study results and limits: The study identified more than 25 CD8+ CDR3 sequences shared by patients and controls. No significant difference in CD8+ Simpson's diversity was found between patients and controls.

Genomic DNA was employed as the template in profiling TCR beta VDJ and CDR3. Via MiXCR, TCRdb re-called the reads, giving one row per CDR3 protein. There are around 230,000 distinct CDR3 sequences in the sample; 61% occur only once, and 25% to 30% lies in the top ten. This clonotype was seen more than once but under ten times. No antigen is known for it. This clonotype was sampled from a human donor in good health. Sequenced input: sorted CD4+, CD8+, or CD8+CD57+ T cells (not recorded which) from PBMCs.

CDR3 region: CAISAKTSGSTDTQYF. In DNA form, the CDR3 reads TGTGCCATCAGTGCCAAGACTAGCGGGAGCACAGATACGCAGTATTTT. The chain recombines TRBV10-3 with TRBJ2-3; TRBD2 agrees at 10 bases. CDR1 and CDR2 (germline): ENHRY, SYGVKD. The CDR3 spans 16 residues. Trimming removed 4 bases from V and 0 bases from J; junction bases left unmatched: 4.